This entry lists 14 T cell receptor gamma chains sequenced from one sample in a study of γδ T cells in repeated Plasmodium falciparum infection. TCRdb re-called the multiplex PCR reads with CATT. The top ten hold roughly 30% of the sample, which has more than 4,000 gamma-chain clones, around 3.5% seen once. Flow sorting of PBMC yielded separate Vgamma9/Vdelta2+ and Vdelta2-negative gammadelta T cell populations for bulk repertoire analysis. Sequencing was performed on gamma-delta T cells from blood. These receptors originate from a pool of human donors (malaria-infected and uninfected, not separated).

A remark on this clone: The translation of this DNA and the TCRdb protein of a much larger clone differ at residue 8, probably owing to a read error; the protein shown here is translated from the DNA. This chain links TRGV9 with TRGJ1 or TRGJ2. No J segment appears in TCRdb, so it was assigned here by matching the sequence to germline. The trim removed 3 bases at V and 3 bases at J, leaving 11 bases unmatched. The germline V gene has CDR1 GITISATS and CDR2 ISYDGTV (reference sequence). The CDR3 extends over 15 amino acids. This CDR3 reads CALWEPGPIYYKKLF. The DNA of the CDR3 is TGTGCCTTGTGGGAGCCCGGACCAATTTATTATAAGAAACTCTTT.

This clone appeared a few times. TCRdb lists the protein of a much larger clone for this DNA, which differs at residue 8, so this is likely a read error; the protein given here is translated from the DNA itself. This chain connects TRGV9 to TRGJ1 or TRGJ2. In germline, CDR1 is GITISATS, CDR2 ISYDGTV (reference sequence). This CDR3 is 11 amino acids long. J was trimmed by 10 bases and V by 0 bases; bases with no gene match: 3. Here the CDR3 reads CALWEVRKKLF. The CDR3 DNA reads as TGTGCCTTGTGGGAGGTGCGAAAGAAACTCTTT.

As for this clone: The TCRdb protein, from a much larger clone, departs from this DNA's translation at residue 11, likely by read error; the protein shown derives from the DNA. The gene calls are TRGV4 and TRGJ1 or TRGJ2. As TCRdb names no J gene, one was assigned here on the basis of a DNA match to germline. The CDR3 length is 14 residues. Per germline, CDR1 EGSTGY and CDR2 YDSYTSSV. Unmatched junction bases numbered 14, after V lost 0 bases and J lost 12 bases. CDR3 residues: CATWDGPRAERKLF. The DNA for the CDR3 is TGTGCCACCTGGGATGGGCCTAGGGCGGAAAGGAAACTCTTT.

The rearrangement links TRGV9 to TRGJP. Germline trimming cut 1 base from V and 6 bases from J; bases unmatched to any gene: 6. This CDR3 contains 17 residues. Per germline, CDR1 GITISATS and CDR2 ISYDGTV (reference sequence). The CDR3 sequence: CALWEVSTELGKKIKVF. The DNA of the CDR3 is TGTGCCTTGTGGGAGGTATCTACAGAGTTGGGCAAAAAAATCAAGGTATTT.

This clone was picked up a small number of times. The protein recorded in TCRdb matches a much larger clone and deviates from this DNA's translation at residue 11, suggesting a read error; the protein here is obtained by translating the DNA. The chain links TRGV9 to TRGJP. The J gene is absent in TCRdb and was assigned here via DNA matching to germline. Germline V CDR1 and CDR2: GITISATS, ISYDGTV (reference sequence). The CDR3 extends over 15 amino acids. CDR3 residues: CALWDVELGKRIKVF. CDR3 coding DNA: TGTGCCTTGTGGGATGTCGAGTTGGGCAAAAGAATCAAGGTATTT.

In the case of this clone: The protein recorded in TCRdb matches a much larger clone and deviates from this DNA's translation at residue 7, suggesting a read error; the protein here is obtained by translating the DNA. J is TRGJ1 or TRGJ2 and V is TRGV4. Germline V gene sequence: CDR1 EGSTGY, CDR2 YDSYTSSV. This CDR3 region has 12 residues. CDR3 sequence: CATWGNCYKKLF. As DNA, the CDR3 is TGTGCCACCTGGGGCAATTGTTATAAGAAACTCTTT.

As for this clone: TCRdb's entry gives the protein of a much larger clone, which mismatches this DNA's translation at residue 12, likely from a read error; the protein reported here is translated from the DNA. V usage is TRGV9 and J usage is TRGJP. The J gene, absent from TCRdb, was called here by matching the DNA to germline. Germline V gives CDR1 GITISATS, CDR2 ISYDGTV (reference sequence). The CDR3 is made up of 15 amino acids. The CDR3 DNA sequence: TGTGCCTTGTGGGAGTTAGAGTTGGGCAAAAAAACCAAGGTATTT. Amino acids: CALWELELGKKTKVF.

Of note for this clone: The protein that TCRdb holds for this DNA derives from a much larger clone and differs from the translated DNA at residue 9, which likely indicates a read error; the protein shown here is translated from the DNA. This sequence joins TRGV9 and TRGJP. TCRdb gives no J gene; it was assigned here by matching the DNA to germline. The V and J ends lost 3 bases and 12 bases, in that order; junction bases with no gene match: 11. In germline, CDR1 is GITISATS, CDR2 ISYDGTV (reference sequence). This CDR3 has 16 amino acids. The CDR3 loop is CALWEYKVSGKKIKVF. The DNA for the CDR3 is TGTGCCTTGTGGGAGTATAAAGTGTCGGGCAAAAAAATCAAGGTATTT.

This clone showed up just a few times. The mismatch at residue 6 between this DNA's translation and the TCRdb protein of a much larger clone likely reflects a read error; the protein shown is translated from the DNA. The chain couples TRGV9 to TRGJP. Per germline, CDR1 GITISATS and CDR2 ISYDGTV (reference sequence). CDR3 length equals 19 residues. V gave up 3 bases and J gave up 4 bases; unmatched junction bases: 12. This CDR3 reads CALWEMARPQELGKKIKVF. CDR3 nucleotide sequence: TGTGCCTTGTGGGAGATGGCTCGTCCCCAAGAGTTGGGCAAAAAAATCAAGGTATTT.

This clone was picked up one time. The chain links TRGV9 to TRGJP2. TCRdb supplies no J gene; here it was assigned by aligning the nucleotide sequence to germline. V was pared by 2 bases and J by 6 bases, with 12 bases of the junction left unmatched. Per germline, CDR1 GITISATS and CDR2 ISYDGTV (reference sequence). CDR3 size: 16 residues. This CDR3 is CALWEGEVGGDWIKTF. CDR3 coding DNA: TGTGCCTTGTGGGAGGGGGAAGTGGGGGGTGATTGGATCAAGACGTTT.

There are a few counts of this clone. The protein TCRdb lists belongs to a much larger clone and differs from this DNA's translation at residue 3, which points to a read error; the protein shown is made from the DNA. The chain links TRGV9 to TRGJ1 or TRGJ2. Germline trimming cut 10 bases from V and 10 bases from J; bases unmatched to any gene: 13. From germline, CDR1 is GITISATS and CDR2 ISYDGTV (reference sequence). The CDR3 has 11 residues. CDR3 protein: CALKGYWKKLF. The CDR3 DNA is TGTGCCTTAAAGGGTTATTGGAAGAAACTCTTT.

This clone occurred a few times. TCRdb's protein for this DNA is that of a much larger clone and differs from the translation at residue 7, likely a read error; the protein shown is the DNA translation. V gene TRGV9 combines with J gene TRGJ1 or TRGJ2. TCRdb is silent on the J gene; assignment here came from matching the DNA to germline. Germline V gene lookup returns CDR1 GITISATS and CDR2 ISYDGTV (reference sequence). CDR3 length equals 13 residues. The V segment lost 4 bases and the J segment 6 bases; nucleotides outside the gene matches: 9. CDR3 nucleotide sequence: TGTGCCTTGTGGGATACCTATAGTTATAAGAAACTCTTT. Translated, it gives CALWDTYSYKKLF.

This clone ranks as medium-sized. A clone one base away is much larger, so this may be a read error. The sample carries other DNA sequences with the same CDR3. The chain couples TRGV9 to TRGJP. Germline assignment: CDR1 GITISATS and CDR2 ISYDGTV (reference sequence). Trimming at V came to 2 bases and at J to 4 bases, leaving 2 bases not matched to a gene. The CDR3 runs to 16 residues. CDR3 loop: CALWEAQELGKKIKVF. DNA of the CDR3: TGTGCCTTGTGGGAGGCTCAAGAGTTGGGCAAAAAAATCAAGGTATTT.

Comments on this clone: TCRdb's entry gives the protein of a much larger clone, which mismatches this DNA's translation at residue 4, likely from a read error; the protein reported here is translated from the DNA. The chain employs TRGV9 and TRGJP. No J segment appears in TCRdb, so it was assigned here by matching the sequence to germline. Germline V gene lookup returns CDR1 GITISATS and CDR2 ISYDGTV (reference sequence). The CDR3 is 17 amino acids. CDR3 loop: CALREGKQELGKKIKVF. CDR3 sequence (DNA): TGTGCCTTGCGGGAGGGTAAGCAAGAGTTGGGCAAAAAAATCAAGGTATTT.